These 28 T cell receptor beta chains came from one sample sequenced in a study of T cell responses to AZD1222 COVID-19 vaccine. The table came from immunoSEQ multiplex PCR; TCRdb's copy has only in-frame clones and leaves some out. The profile shows approximately 180,000 clones, 85% to 90% of them singletons. The material sequenced was peripheral blood, taken on day 0 of AZD1222 vaccination. The receptors stem from an adult in good health.

V usage is TRBV7-2 and J usage is TRBJ1-2; D perhaps matches TRBD1 (6 bases). The germline CDR1 and CDR2 sequences are SGHTA and FQGNSA. Trimming pared 0 bases from V and 4 bases from J, leaving 18 bases between. This CDR3 contains 17 residues. This CDR3 is CASSLAGRQGRRYGYTF. As DNA, the CDR3 is TGTGCCAGCAGCTTAGCCGGAAGGCAGGGGAGACGCTATGGCTACACCTTC.

The CDR3 DNA reads TGCGCCAGCAGTACAGGGGGCCGGGACACCATATATTTT. It codes for CASSTGGRDTIYF. V gene TRBV10-2 combines with J gene TRBJ1-3; TRBD1 aligns across 9 bases. The CDR3 spans 13 residues. V lost 5 bases, J lost 8 bases, and 4 bases stayed unmatched. Germline values: CDR1 WSHSY, CDR2 SAAADI.

The rearrangement joins TRBV7-6 to TRBJ2-7, with D possibly being TRBD1 (6 bases). The CDR3 consists of 15 residues. Trimming shortened V by 5 bases and J by 4 bases, and 18 bases separated the two germline ends. CDR1 is SGHVS, CDR2 FNYEAQ, per germline. Written as DNA, the CDR3 is TGTGCCAGCAGCGCACGTGCACAGGGCAGGTACGAGCAGTACTTC. It codes for CASSARAQGRYEQYF.

The chain recombines TRBV19 with TRBJ1-5; no definite D call. Trimming took 9 bases from V and 0 from J, leaving 12 bases between them. This CDR3 contains 14 residues. In germline, CDR1 is LNHDA, CDR2 SQIVND (reference sequence). CDR3 amino acids: CASNSGFSNQPQHF. The CDR3, as DNA: TGTGCCAGCAACTCGGGGTTTAGCAATCAGCCCCAGCATTTT.

The genes are TRBV30 and TRBJ1-2; D might be TRBD1 (5 bases). This CDR3 region has 14 residues. Germline values: CDR1 GTSNPN, CDR2 SVGIG (reference sequence). V dropped 2 bases and J dropped 4 bases, with 14 bases sitting between them. CDR3 in amino acids: CAWSTPSGGYGYTF. Written as DNA, the CDR3 is TGTGCCTGGAGTACCCCGTCTGGGGGCTATGGCTACACCTTC. Full variable domain (rest looked up from reference TRBV30 and TRBJ1-2): SQTIHQWPATLVQPVGSPLSLECTVEGTSNPNLYWYRQAAGRGLQLLFYSVGIGQISSEVPQNLSASRPQDRQFILSSKKLLLSDSGFYLCAWSTPSGGYGYTFGSGTRLTVV.

The V call is TRBV7-3, the J call TRBJ2-1, with TRBD1 identical over 9 bases. There are 15 residues in the CDR3. With 5 bases clipped from V and 3 bases from J, the junction kept 5 bases outside the gene matches. From germline, CDR1 is SGHTA and CDR2 FQGTGA. The CDR3 nucleotides are TGTGCCAGCAGCCAGACAGGGGGTAACTACAATGAGCAGTTCTTC. This translates into CASSQTGGNYNEQFF.

The chain recombines TRBV20-1 with TRBJ1-1; D is possibly TRBD1 (6 bases). The ends were cut back, 3 bases at V and 5 bases at J, with 22 bases in the middle. This CDR3 contains 16 residues. Germline CDR1 is DFQATT and CDR2 is SNEGSKA (reference sequence). CDR3 sequence reads: CSASRGAGGAGTEAFF. In DNA, the CDR3 is TGCAGTGCTAGTAGGGGGGCCGGTGGGGCCGGGACTGAAGCTTTCTTT.

The genes are TRBV28 and TRBJ1-2; D gene ambiguous. The CDR3 is 12 residues long. Trimming left V 5 bases short and J 2 bases short, with 6 bases between. The V gene's germline CDR1 is MDHEN and CDR2 SYDVKM. The CDR3 DNA reads TGTGCCAGCAGTACGCCGAACTATGGCTACACCTTC. Translation gives CASSTPNYGYTF.

V gene TRBV7-9 combines with J gene TRBJ2-7; 10 bases agree with TRBD2. The CDR3 has 15 residues. The germline CDR1 and CDR2 sequences are SEHNR and FQNEAQ (reference sequence). The ends lost 6 bases at V and 6 bases at J; junction bases unmatched: 11. CDR3 residues: CASRPSGTSVGEQYF. The DNA for the CDR3 is TGTGCCAGCAGACCTTCCGGGACTAGCGTTGGCGAGCAGTACTTC.

The rearrangement joins TRBV28 to TRBJ1-1; 8 bases are shared with TRBD1. Trimming removed 5 bases from V and 5 bases from J; junction bases left unmatched: 10. Germline CDR1 reads MDHEN; CDR2 reads SYDVKM. The CDR3 sequence is 15 residues long. The CDR3 protein is CASSPDRGRGTEAFF. CDR3 DNA sequence: TGTGCCAGCAGTCCCGACAGGGGCCGGGGTACTGAAGCTTTCTTT.

This chain joins TRBV5-1 and TRBJ1-5, with D uncertain. V was cut by 0 bases and J by 1 base, with 8 bases left in between. The CDR3 is 15 amino acids. The germline V gene encodes CDR1 SGHRS and CDR2 YFSETQ. The CDR3 protein is CASSLDGISNQPQHF. DNA for the CDR3: TGCGCCAGCAGCTTGGACGGGATCAGCAATCAGCCCCAGCATTTT.

The chain has TRBV7-3 and TRBJ2-6; D is perhaps TRBD1 (5 bases). Germline V gene data show CDR1 as SGHTA and CDR2 as FQGTGA. Trimming pared 4 bases from V and 0 bases from J, leaving 10 bases between. There are 16 residues in the CDR3. The CDR3 loop is CASSSPTGSGANVLTF. CDR3 DNA sequence: TGTGCCAGCAGCTCCCCCACAGGCTCTGGGGCCAACGTCCTGACTTTC.

The J gene is TRBJ1-1, the V gene TRBV29-1; 7 bases are a match to TRBD1. CDR1 and CDR2 (germline): SQVTM, ANQGSEA. Germline trimming cut 6 bases from V and 1 base from J; bases unmatched to any gene: 2. The CDR3 runs to 12 residues. The DNA of the CDR3 is TGCAGCGTGCGGACAGGGAACACTGAAGCTTTCTTT. As protein: CSVRTGNTEAFF. The whole variable domain, remainder taken from reference TRBV29-1 and TRBJ1-1, is SAVISQKPSRDICQRGTSLTIQCQVDSQVTMMFWYRQQPGQSLTLIATANQGSEATYESGFVIDKFPISRPNLTFSTLTVSNMSPEDSSIYLCSVRTGNTEAFFGQGTRLTVV.

The chain joins TRBV19 to TRBJ2-7; D ambiguous. Trimming left V 4 bases short and J 4 bases short, with 14 bases between. This CDR3 spans 14 amino acids. Germline CDR1 LNHDA, CDR2 SQIVND (reference sequence). For the CDR3, the DNA is TGTGCCAGTAGTAAGGCGGATGCCCTATACGAGCAGTACTTC. This encodes CASSKADALYEQYF.

This clone was observed a handful of times. The chain has TRBV27 and TRBJ1-6, with TRBD1 identical over 10 bases. This CDR3 comprises 15 residues. Germline values: CDR1 MNHEY, CDR2 SMNVEV (reference sequence). Trimming took 4 bases from V and 9 from J; bases not matched to a gene: 6. The CDR3 region is CASSSLGTGVSPLHF. Written as DNA, the CDR3 is TGTGCCAGCAGTTCCCTCGGGACAGGGGTTTCACCCCTCCACTTT.

The chain carries TRBV4-2 and TRBJ2-2; perhaps D is TRBD1 or TRBD2 (6 bases each). The germline CDR1 and CDR2 sequences are LGHNA and YNFKEQ. Trimming removed 4 bases from V and 7 bases from J, with 37 bases in between. The CDR3 length is 22 residues. The CDR3 region is CASSPRSTGTSGSGLLSGELFF. CDR3 DNA sequence: TGTGCCAGCAGCCCGCGATCCACAGGGACTTCTGGGTCAGGACTTCTGAGCGGGGAGCTGTTTTTT.

The J gene is TRBJ2-6, the V gene TRBV15, with 7 positions matching TRBD1. Germline CDR1 and CDR2: LNHNV and YYDKDF (reference sequence). This CDR3 is built from 16 residues. After removal of 3 bases from V and 6 bases from J, the junction contained 8 bases not matched to a gene. CDR3 DNA sequence: TGTGCCACCAGCAGGACAGGGCTCCCTATGGCCAACGTCCTGACTTTC. The encoded protein is CATSRTGLPMANVLTF.

The chain uses TRBV19 and TRBJ1-2; a possible D gene is TRBD1 (6 bases). CDR1 and CDR2 from the germline V gene are LNHDA and SQIVND (reference sequence). Between the trimmed V and J ends, which lost 4 bases and 3 bases, there was a span of 12 bases. This CDR3 is built from 14 residues. CDR3 nucleotide sequence: TGTGCCAGTAGTACCGAGGACAGAGACTATGGCTACACCTTC. Translated: CASSTEDRDYGYTF.

V usage is TRBV7-2 and J usage is TRBJ2-7; D possibly corresponds to TRBD2 (5 bases). CDR1 is SGHTA, CDR2 FQGNSA, per germline. V gave up 5 bases and J gave up 2 bases, with 13 bases separating them. This CDR3 is 14 amino acids long. The DNA for the CDR3 is TGTGCCAGCAGCCCCAGCGGAGCAACCTACGAGCAGTACTTC. Its translation: CASSPSGATYEQYF.

The V gene is TRBV5-4, the J gene TRBJ1-4, with unresolved D. Trimming pared 0 bases from V and 8 bases from J, leaving 11 bases between. CDR1 is SGHNT and CDR2 is YYREEE in the germline V gene (reference sequence). The CDR3 totals 14 residues. The CDR3 reads CASSLGTIGEKLFF. CDR3 coding DNA: TGTGCCAGCAGCTTGGGGACGATTGGGGAAAAACTGTTTTTT.

The chain links TRBV11-2 to TRBJ1-2, with D unclear. This CDR3 comprises 13 residues. V lost 7 bases and J lost 8, with 17 bases in between. CDR1 is SGHAT and CDR2 is FQNNGV in the germline V gene. This CDR3 is CASNPPAITGYTF. The CDR3 coding sequence is TGTGCCAGCAACCCCCCGGCCATCACGGGCTACACCTTC.

This chain joins TRBV9 and TRBJ2-2; no definite D call. V lost 4 bases, J lost 8 bases, and 12 bases lay in between. The CDR3 sequence is 13 residues long. The germline V gene has CDR1 SGDLS and CDR2 YYNGEE. CDR3 nucleotide sequence: TGTGCCAGCAGCCCTAAGACGTGGGGGGAGCTGTTTTTT. Amino acids: CASSPKTWGELFF.

This clone was found once. This chain joins TRBV21-1 and TRBJ2-1. TRBV21-1 is deemed a pseudogene. CDR3 length: 15 residues. The CDR3 is CASSKERLQYNEQFF. CDR3 nucleotide sequence: TGTGCCAGCAGCAAAGAGCGTTTACAGTACAATGAGCAGTTCTTC.

This chain links TRBV5-1 with TRBJ1-4; D ambiguous. Germline values: CDR1 SGHRS, CDR2 YFSETQ. The CDR3 consists of 13 residues. Trimming left V 4 bases short and J 5 bases short, with 9 bases between. The CDR3 region is CASSPAMNEKLFF. The CDR3 DNA is TGCGCCAGCAGCCCGGCAATGAATGAAAAACTGTTTTTT.

The chain uses TRBV5-6 and TRBJ2-6; 8 bases are a match to TRBD1. V was pared by 6 bases and J by 2 bases, with 4 bases of the junction left unmatched. Germline CDR1 and CDR2: SGHDT and YYEEEE. The CDR3 is 15 amino acids. CDR3 sequence reads: CASTRTGTGANVLTF. The CDR3 DNA sequence: TGTGCCAGCACCCGGACAGGGACTGGGGCCAACGTCCTGACTTTC.

A single count supports this clone. The CDR3 nucleotides read TGTGCCAGCAGCTGGGGCGGGGCGGGGTCGACAGATACGCAGTATTTT. Its translation: CASSWGGAGSTDTQYF. The chain joins TRBV11-3 to TRBJ2-3, with D possibly being TRBD2 (6 bases). V dropped 4 bases and J dropped 3 bases, with 17 bases sitting between them. The CDR3 is made up of 16 amino acids. The germline V gene has CDR1 SGHNT and CDR2 YENEEA.

The table lists this clone with a count of one. V is TRBV10-2 and J is TRBJ1-2, with a tentative D call TRBD1 (5 bases). Germline V gives CDR1 WSHSY, CDR2 SAAADI. CDR3 length: 14 amino acids. The germline V and J ends were trimmed by 8 bases and 6 bases, with 19 bases remaining between them. The CDR3 loop reads CASGQGSLGDGYTF. In DNA form, the CDR3 reads TGCGCCAGCGGCCAGGGCTCCCTAGGGGATGGCTACACCTTC.

V and J are TRBV9 and TRBJ1-6; D gene uncertain. Germline CDR1 reads SGDLS; CDR2 reads YYNGEE. The CDR3 runs to 15 residues. Trimming stripped 0 bases from V and 5 bases from J, with 9 bases between. CDR3 in amino acids: CASSVGGANNSPLHF. CDR3 nucleotides: TGTGCCAGCAGCGTAGGGGGAGCAAATAATTCACCCCTCCACTTT.